One sample yielded the 31 T cell receptor beta chains listed below, sequenced in a study of neurological immune-mediated disorders. TCRdb reanalysed the 5' RACE reads using MiXCR and keeps one entry per CDR3 protein. The data show tens of thousands of distinct CDR3 sequences, 17% seen once. Material: PBMCs. These receptors all come from a woman aged 40 to 55 in good health.

This clonotype has a count of ten or more. V usage is TRBV20-1 and J usage is TRBJ1-1; D may be TRBD1 (6 bases). The length of the CDR3 is 12 residues. Trimming shortened V by 4 bases and J by 3 bases, and 9 bases separated the two germline ends. Germline CDR1 and CDR2: DFQATT and SNEGSKA (reference sequence). The CDR3 loop reads CSATPGDTEAFF. In nucleotides, the CDR3 is TGCAGTGCTACCCCAGGGGACACTGAAGCTTTCTTT.

This clonotype was seen many times. The chain links TRBV11-2 to TRBJ1-1; D may be TRBD1 (5 bases). V gave up 0 bases and J gave up 10 bases, with 15 bases separating them. The CDR3 has 14 residues. Germline V lookup: CDR1 SGHAT, CDR2 FQNNGV. The chain's CDR3 is CASSLDRLSGGAFF. The DNA for the CDR3 is TGTGCCAGCAGCTTAGATCGATTATCGGGGGGAGCTTTCTTT.

This clonotype has a count of ten or more. This chain uses TRBV5-6 with TRBJ1-1; D remains unclear. Germline V gene data show CDR1 as SGHDT and CDR2 as YYEEEE. Trimming took off 5 bases at V and 2 bases at J, with 13 bases between the two ends. There are 14 residues in the CDR3. CDR3 DNA sequence: TGTGCCAGCAGACGAATGGGAGGTAACACTGAAGCTTTCTTT. As protein: CASRRMGGNTEAFF. The full variable domain, rest sourced from reference TRBV5-6 and TRBJ1-1, is DAGVTQSPTHLIKTRGQQVTLRCSPKSGHDTVSWYQQALGQGPQFIFQYYEEEERQRGNFPDRFSGHQFPNYSSELNVNALLLGDSALYLCASRRMGGNTEAFFGQGTRLTVV.

This clonotype was detected many times. V usage is TRBV4-3 and J usage is TRBJ1-5; no firm D call. In germline, CDR1 is LGHNA, CDR2 YSLEER. The CDR3 consists of 16 residues. The V end was cut by 0 bases, the J end by 4 bases, with 13 bases between. The CDR3 sequence is CASSQDLSVGNQPQHF. CDR3 nucleotide sequence: TGCGCCAGCAGCCAAGATCTAAGTGTGGGAAATCAGCCCCAGCATTTT.

This clonotype has a count of ten or more. J is TRBJ1-6 and V is TRBV7-8, with D possibly TRBD1 on 5 matching bases. CDR1 is SGHVS, CDR2 FQNEAQ, per germline. The CDR3 contains 17 residues. V lost 10 bases and J lost 8, with 27 bases in between. CDR3 nucleotide sequence: TGTGCCATAACGACAGAGACCCACCCGGGGCTCGATTCACCCCTCCACTTT. This codes for CAITTETHPGLDSPLHF.

The rearrangement uses TRBV7-3 and TRBJ2-1, with D maybe TRBD1 (5 bases). V lost 4 bases and J 7 bases, leaving 14 bases between the germline ends. Germline V gives CDR1 SGHTA, CDR2 FQGTGA. There are 14 residues in the CDR3. The CDR3 sequence is CASSSQGRVNEQFF. The DNA for the CDR3 is TGTGCCAGCAGCTCGCAGGGTAGAGTAAATGAGCAGTTCTTC.

This clonotype has ten or more counts. The chain is built from TRBV7-2 and TRBJ1-2; no clear D gene. From germline, CDR1 is SGHTA and CDR2 FQGNSA. The germline V and J ends were trimmed by 5 bases and 4 bases, with 20 bases remaining between them. CDR3 length: 16 residues. CDR3 in amino acids: CASSPEVTTGGYGYTF. The CDR3 region has the DNA TGTGCCAGCAGCCCCGAGGTGACAACGGGTGGCTATGGCTACACCTTC.

This clonotype has at least ten counts. The gene calls are TRBV5-1 and TRBJ2-5, with D unresolved. The CDR3 totals 12 residues. Per the germline V gene, CDR1 is SGHRS and CDR2 is YFSETQ. Trimming pared 5 bases from V and 1 base from J, leaving 6 bases between. The CDR3 loop reads CASRESQETQYF. DNA of the CDR3: TGCGCCAGCAGGGAATCCCAAGAGACCCAGTACTTC. The whole variable domain, filled in from reference TRBV5-1 and TRBJ2-5, reads KAGVTQTPRYLIKTRGQQVTLSCSPISGHRSVSWYQQTPGQGLQFLFEYFSETQRNKGNFPGRFSGRQFSNSRSEMNVSTLELGDSALYLCASRESQETQYFGPGTRLLVL.

This clonotype was seen at least ten times. V is TRBV7-6 and J is TRBJ1-4; maybe TRBD1 (5 bases). V gave up 8 bases and J gave up 10 bases, with 17 bases separating them. The CDR3 covers 13 residues. Germline loops: CDR1 SGHVS, CDR2 FNYEAQ. DNA for the CDR3: TGTGCCAGCGCCGGACTCGGGGGGGGAAAACTGTTTTTT. Translating it yields CASAGLGGGKLFF.

This clonotype was seen more than once but under ten times. This chain connects TRBV6-6 to TRBJ2-7, with 9 bases aligning to TRBD1. The J segment lost 4 bases and the V segment lost 2 bases, leaving 3 bases of the junction unmatched. The CDR3 loop spans 14 amino acids. CDR1 MNHNY and CDR2 SVGAGI come from the germline V gene (reference sequence). CDR3: CASSYDGQGYEQYV. The CDR3 coding sequence is TGTGCCAGCAGTTACGATGGACAGGGGTACGAGCAGTACGTC.

The V gene is TRBV28, the J gene TRBJ2-3, with TRBD1 matching over 9 bases. There are 17 residues in the CDR3. CDR1 MDHEN and CDR2 SYDVKM come from the germline V gene. V shed 3 bases and J 2 bases; nucleotides not matched to a gene: 9. CDR3: CASSFPRGTGSTDTQYF. As DNA, the CDR3 is TGTGCCAGCAGTTTCCCGCGGGGGACAGGGTCCACAGATACGCAGTATTTT.

This chain links TRBV20-1 with TRBJ2-1; D perhaps matches TRBD1 (5 bases). The V and J ends lost 0 bases and 6 bases respectively, with 15 bases between them. CDR3 length: 15 residues. Germline V gene lookup returns CDR1 DFQATT and CDR2 SNEGSKA (reference sequence). CDR3 nucleotides: TGCAGTGCTAGAGAGAACAGGATGGTTGGCAATGAGCAGTTCTTC. Protein: CSARENRMVGNEQFF.

This clonotype was detected many times. The V gene is TRBV6-2 or TRBV6-3, the J gene TRBJ2-5; D may be TRBD2 (6 bases). The CDR3 is made up of 15 amino acids. V was pared by 2 bases and J by 2 bases, with 12 bases between. CDR1 is MNHEY and CDR2 is SVGEGT in the germline V gene. CDR3 loop: CASSYPGTGQETQYF. In DNA, the CDR3 is TGTGCCAGCAGTTACCCCGGGACTGGACAAGAGACCCAGTACTTC.

This sequence joins TRBV19 and TRBJ2-5; D possibly corresponds to TRBD1 (5 bases). CDR1 and CDR2 from the germline V gene are LNHDA and SQIVND (reference sequence). There are 15 residues in the CDR3. V lost 7 bases and J lost 5, with 20 bases in between. The chain's CDR3 is CASTPGSGFEETQYF. As DNA, the CDR3 is TGTGCCAGTACCCCAGGGTCCGGCTTCGAGGAGACCCAGTACTTC.

This clonotype was seen many times. The chain recombines TRBV7-8 with TRBJ2-3, with D unresolved. Trimming stripped 4 bases from V and 2 bases from J, with 10 bases between. CDR3 length equals 14 residues. CDR1 SGHVS and CDR2 FQNEAQ come from the germline V gene. The CDR3: CASSSIQNTDTQYF. As DNA, the CDR3 is TGTGCCAGCAGCTCTATACAGAACACAGATACGCAGTATTTT.

The chain joins TRBV30 to TRBJ2-6; D is undetermined. The germline V gene encodes CDR1 GTSNPN and CDR2 SVGIG (reference sequence). The V gene lost 1 base and the J gene lost 2 bases, with 12 bases spanning the gap. The CDR3 extends over 16 amino acids. The CDR3 DNA reads TGTGCCTGGAGTGCCCATGGGGTACCTGGGGCCAACGTCCTGACTTTC. This sequence encodes CAWSAHGVPGANVLTF.

V and J are TRBV6-5 and TRBJ2-5; D may be TRBD1 (8 bases). Trimming removed 2 bases at V and 2 bases at J, with 15 bases between. The CDR3 spans 16 residues. Per germline, CDR1 MNHEY and CDR2 SVGAGI. The CDR3, as DNA: TGTGCCAGCAGTTACAGCGGGACAGGCGCTCAAGAGACCCAGTACTTC. Its protein is CASSYSGTGAQETQYF.

Ten or more counts support this clonotype. This chain links TRBV10-2 with TRBJ2-2; D gene ambiguous. V dropped 6 bases and J dropped 6 bases, with 11 bases sitting between them. There are 13 residues in the CDR3. CDR1 is WSHSY and CDR2 is SAAADI in the germline V gene. In nucleotides, the CDR3 is TGCGCCAGCAGCCCGTCCCGGGCCGGGGAGCTGTTTTTT. As protein: CASSPSRAGELFF.

This clonotype has a count of ten or more. The V and J genes are TRBV20-1 and TRBJ2-5; 10 bases agree with TRBD2. J gave up 2 bases and V 6 bases, and 9 bases lay outside the gene matches. Germline V gene data show CDR1 as DFQATT and CDR2 as SNEGSKA (reference sequence). This CDR3 is 15 amino acids long. As DNA, the CDR3 is TGCAGTGCCACCAAGCGGGGGGGGATACAAGAGACCCAGTACTTC. Residues: CSATKRGGIQETQYF.

This clonotype showed up many times. This chain joins TRBV14 and TRBJ2-3, with D uncertain. V shed 4 bases and J shed 1 base, with 12 bases lying between them. Germline V CDR1 and CDR2: SGHDN, FVKESK. The CDR3 sequence is 15 residues long. CDR3 amino acids: CASSPGRARTDTQYF. Written as DNA, the CDR3 is TGTGCCAGCAGCCCGGGCCGCGCGCGCACAGATACGCAGTATTTT.

This clonotype showed up many times. The V call is TRBV6-2 or TRBV6-3, the J call TRBJ1-5, with TRBD1 as a possible D gene (6 bases). The V gene lost 7 bases and the J gene lost 6 bases, with 19 bases spanning the gap. The CDR3 length is 15 residues. Per germline, CDR1 MNHEY and CDR2 SVGEGT. In nucleotides, the CDR3 is TGTGCCAGCACCCAGGGGACGGTCCTCGGTCAGCCCCAGCATTTT. Translation gives CASTQGTVLGQPQHF.

Ten or more counts support this clonotype. V gene TRBV29-1 combines with J gene TRBJ1-1; D possibly corresponds to TRBD1 (6 bases). The CDR3 has 13 residues. Germline CDR1 and CDR2: SQVTM and ANQGSEA. V was shortened by 1 base and J by 4 bases, with 10 bases between the two germline ends. The CDR3 here is CSVEAQGGTEAFF. CDR3 nucleotides: TGCAGCGTTGAAGCACAGGGAGGCACTGAAGCTTTCTTT.

This clonotype was seen at least ten times. V and J are TRBV9 and TRBJ1-1; D gene uncertain. The CDR3 contains 11 residues. Germline V gene sequence: CDR1 SGDLS, CDR2 YYNGEE. V gave up 2 bases and J gave up 8 bases, with 7 bases separating them. Written as DNA, the CDR3 is TGTGCCAGCAGCGTGGGCGGCGAAGCTTTCTTT. As protein: CASSVGGEAFF.

As to this clonotype: Just one base apart from a much larger clone, this may be a read error. The chain links TRBV7-3 to TRBJ2-3; tentatively, D is TRBD2 (7 bases). CDR3 length: 17 residues. Germline V gene sequence: CDR1 SGHTA, CDR2 FQGTGA. The CDR3 sequence is CASSLYPRGPDTDTKYF. The CDR3 DNA reads as TGTGCCAGCAGTTTATACCCGCGGGGGCCAGACACAGATACGAAGTATTTT.

This clonotype has a count of ten or more. The chain uses TRBV28 and TRBJ1-1; the D is unclear. The germline V and J ends were trimmed by 8 bases and 7 bases, with 11 bases remaining between them. This CDR3 spans 11 amino acids. Germline values: CDR1 MDHEN, CDR2 SYDVKM. The CDR3 DNA sequence: TGTGCCAGCGGGCCACGGGGTGAAGCTTTCTTT. Its translation is CASGPRGEAFF.

This clonotype was found many times. The CDR3 DNA reads as TGCGCCAGCAGCCAAGGGCAGGGTCGGTACAATGAGCAGTTCTTC. Translating it yields CASSQGQGRYNEQFF. This rearrangement joins TRBV4-1 to TRBJ2-1, with a tentative D call TRBD1 (5 bases). The CDR3 sequence is 15 residues long. Per the germline V gene, CDR1 is MGHRA and CDR2 is YSYEKL. Trimming stripped 1 base from V and 4 bases from J, with 11 bases between.

This clonotype was seen a handful of times. This may be a read error, as it is one base from a much larger clone. V and J are TRBV3-1 and TRBJ2-5, with D perhaps TRBD1 (6 bases). CDR1 and CDR2 from the germline V gene are LGHDT and YNNKEL (reference sequence). The CDR3 totals 14 residues. Here the CDR3 DNA reads TGTGCCAGCAGCCTGGACAGAATCCAAGAGACCCATTACTTC. Translation gives CASSLDRIQETHYF.

This clonotype was counted at least ten times. The chain joins TRBV27 to TRBJ2-2, with D tentatively TRBD2 (6 bases). The CDR3 extends over 16 amino acids. Germline V gene data show CDR1 as MNHEY and CDR2 as SMNVEV (reference sequence). V was shortened by 2 bases and J by 6 bases, with 16 bases between the two germline ends. CDR3 sequence reads: CASSLGGTANSGELFF. The CDR3 DNA reads TGTGCCAGCAGTTTAGGCGGGACGGCTAATTCCGGGGAGCTGTTTTTT.

This clonotype was counted at least ten times. The chain recombines TRBV3-1 with TRBJ1-2; TRBD1 aligns across 9 bases. Trimming cost V 6 bases and J 6 bases; bases outside gene matches: 2. This CDR3 contains 12 residues. Germline V gene sequence: CDR1 LGHDT, CDR2 YNNKEL (reference sequence). CDR3 amino acids: CASSRTGDGYTF. CDR3 bases: TGTGCCAGCAGTCGGACAGGGGATGGCTACACCTTC.

This clonotype was observed many times. The chain combines TRBV5-1 with TRBJ1-6; no reliable D call. The CDR3 has 12 residues. Per germline, CDR1 SGHRS and CDR2 YFSETQ. V was trimmed by 4 bases and J by 8 bases, leaving 7 bases between them. In nucleotides, the CDR3 is TGCGCCAGCAGCCTCGGGGATTCACCCCTCCACTTT. This encodes CASSLGDSPLHF. Full variable domain (outside the CDR3, taken from reference TRBV5-1 and TRBJ1-6): KAGVTQTPRYLIKTRGQQVTLSCSPISGHRSVSWYQQTPGQGLQFLFEYFSETQRNKGNFPGRFSGRQFSNSRSEMNVSTLELGDSALYLCASSLGDSPLHFGNGTRLTVT.

This clonotype was picked up many times. J is TRBJ1-1 and V is TRBV27; D is perhaps TRBD1 (5 bases). Germline loops: CDR1 MNHEY, CDR2 SMNVEV (reference sequence). V lost 7 bases and J 0 bases, leaving 12 bases between the germline ends. This CDR3 spans 14 amino acids. The CDR3 is CASTGRGLNTEAFF. CDR3 in DNA: TGTGCCAGCACAGGGAGGGGATTGAACACTGAAGCTTTCTTT.